The 14 T cell receptor beta chains in this list originate from one sample, sequenced in a study of post-analysis software for immune sequencing data. Study-level points and caveats: In patients, five or six TRBV segments were more frequent than in controls, with TRBV5-6, TRBV5-1 and TRBV20-1 among them.

The TCR beta cDNA libraries contained unique molecular identifiers. In TCRdb, the PCR reads were re-called with MiXCR into one record per CDR3 protein. The data contain more than 450,000 distinct CDR3 sequences, about a third of them singletons. Their antigen targets remain unknown. The sample comprised blood. Source of these receptors: a girl aged 2 to 17 with multiple sclerosis.

The rearrangement uses TRBV4-1 and TRBJ1-2, with D unclear. V gave up 0 bases and J gave up 7 bases, with 21 bases separating them. The length of the CDR3 is 17 residues. Germline-derived CDR1 and CDR2 are MGHRA and YSYEKL. The CDR3 DNA reads TGCGCCAGCAGCCAAGATCTCGGGAACCCGGGGAAGTCTGGCTACACCTTC. The encoded protein is CASSQDLGNPGKSGYTF.

This clonotype was seen only a few times. The chain joins TRBV18 to TRBJ2-1, with 9 bases aligning to TRBD2. This CDR3 is 15 amino acids long. V shed 6 bases and J 1 base; nucleotides not matched to a gene: 4. The germline gives CDR1 KGHSH, CDR2 LQKENI. In DNA, the CDR3 is TGTGCCAGCTCGGGGCTAGCGGGGTCCTACAATGAGCAGTTCTTC. Translated: CASSGLAGSYNEQFF.

Only one count was recorded for this clonotype. A much larger clone lies a single base off, so this may be a read error. The chain combines TRBV10-3 with TRBJ2-7; D may be TRBD1 (6 bases). CDR3 length equals 13 residues. Germline lookup yields CDR1 ENHRY and CDR2 SYGVKD. The CDR3 loop reads CVISEHREYEQYF. The DNA of the CDR3 is TGTGTCATCAGTGAACACAGGGAGTACGAGCAGTACTTC.

In its sample, this clonotype was seen many times. The V and J genes are TRBV12-3 or TRBV12-4 and TRBJ1-2, with D uncertain. Trimming cost V 0 bases and J 5 bases, with 16 bases left between them. The CDR3 length is 16 residues. CDR3 residues: CASSLAPTPPGYGYTF. The CDR3 nucleotides read TGTGCCAGCAGTTTAGCGCCCACCCCCCCGGGGTATGGCTACACCTTC.

This clonotype has more than one count but fewer than ten. The V and J genes are TRBV5-1 and TRBJ1-1; D is ambiguous. The V end was cut by 8 bases, the J end by 3 bases, with 11 bases between. Per the germline V gene, CDR1 is SGHRS and CDR2 is YFSETQ. The CDR3 is 12 amino acids. CDR3 protein: CASEAGDTEAFF. In DNA form, the CDR3 reads TGCGCCAGTGAAGCCGGGGACACTGAAGCTTTCTTT.

V is TRBV14 and J is TRBJ1-1; unclear D gene. V dropped 5 bases and J dropped 7 bases, with 14 bases sitting between them. CDR1 is SGHDN and CDR2 is FVKESK in the germline V gene. The CDR3 extends over 13 amino acids. CDR3 sequence (DNA): TGTGCCAGCAGCGCATTAGGTGGTAATGAAGCTTTCTTT. The encoded protein is CASSALGGNEAFF.

This chain links TRBV20-1 with TRBJ2-7; 11 bases match TRBD2. Trimming at V came to 6 bases and at J to 2 bases, leaving 15 bases not matched to a gene. The germline gives CDR1 DFQATT, CDR2 SNEGSKA (reference sequence). This CDR3 is 17 amino acids long. The CDR3 region has the DNA TGCAGTGCCCTCTCCCTAGCGGGGGGCCAGATAGCCTACGAGCAGTACTTC. Its translation is CSALSLAGGQIAYEQYF.

On this clonotype itself: This could be a read error, since a much larger clone is one nucleotide away. This chain joins TRBV7-2 and TRBJ2-1; 8 bases align to TRBD1. CDR3 size: 15 residues. The junction had 4 bases not matched to a gene; V was cut back by 4 bases and J by 2 bases. In germline, CDR1 is SGHTA, CDR2 FQGNSA. The CDR3: CASSSRDRPYNEQFF. In DNA form, the CDR3 reads TGTGCCAGCAGCTCCCGGGACAGGCCCTACAATGAGCAGTTCTTC.

This clonotype showed up just a few times. The V gene is TRBV20-1, the J gene TRBJ2-7, with 11 nucleotides matching TRBD1. The CDR3 has 13 residues. V lost 6 bases to trimming and J lost 3 bases; unmatched junction nucleotides: 4. Germline V gene sequence: CDR1 DFQATT, CDR2 SNEGSKA (reference sequence). CDR3 nucleotide sequence: TGCAGTGCCCGGACAGGGGGCATCTACGAGCAGTACTTC. Translated, it gives CSARTGGIYEQYF.

The chain recombines TRBV6-2 or TRBV6-3 with TRBJ1-1, with D maybe TRBD1 (5 bases). Germline lookup yields CDR1 MNHEY and CDR2 SVGEGT. Between the trimmed V and J ends, which lost 6 bases and 1 base, there was a span of 21 bases. The CDR3 covers 17 residues. The CDR3 DNA sequence: TGTGCCAGCAGCCCTACTAGGACATTGAGGACGAACACTGAAGCTTTCTTT. Residues: CASSPTRTLRTNTEAFF.

This clonotype was observed a few times. V usage is TRBV5-1 and J usage is TRBJ2-1; 7 nucleotides match TRBD1. Germline V CDR1 and CDR2: SGHRS, YFSETQ. The CDR3 is 15 amino acids. Trimming took 1 base from V and 10 from J; bases not matched to a gene: 11. CDR3 residues: CASSLLDRLWREQFF. CDR3 DNA: TGCGCCAGCAGCTTGTTGGACAGGCTGTGGCGGGAGCAGTTCTTC.

This clonotype has a count of ten or more. The rearrangement uses TRBV29-1 and TRBJ2-5; D uncertain. The V and J ends lost 1 base and 1 base respectively, with 10 bases between them. The germline V gene has CDR1 SQVTM and CDR2 ANQGSEA. The CDR3 loop spans 14 amino acids. CDR3 protein: CSVEGWDTQETQYF. CDR3 bases: TGCAGCGTTGAAGGCTGGGATACCCAAGAGACCCAGTACTTC.

V usage is TRBV9 and J usage is TRBJ2-5; D is ambiguous. This CDR3 is built from 16 residues. V was pared by 0 bases and J by 1 base, with 13 bases between. CDR1 is SGDLS, CDR2 YYNGEE, per germline. The CDR3 region has the DNA TGTGCCAGCAGCGTAGGGACGGCCGGCTCCCAAGAGACCCAGTACTTC. The encoded protein is CASSVGTAGSQETQYF.

The V and J genes are TRBV29-1 and TRBJ2-3; D is perhaps TRBD1 (5 bases). The germline V and J ends were trimmed by 4 bases and 0 bases, with 14 bases remaining between them. Germline CDR1 and CDR2: SQVTM and ANQGSEA. The CDR3 is 15 residues long. The CDR3 protein is CSVGMTATSTDTQYF. The CDR3 DNA reads as TGCAGCGTTGGGATGACAGCTACTAGCACAGATACGCAGTATTTT.